This T cell receptor beta chain was identified during a study of blood T cell repertoires in COVID-19. Turning to the study itself: Acute and convalescent COVID-19 samples came from the United States, Italy and Spain. In each case, the material was cDNA or gDNA derived from T cells, B-cell-depleted T cells, or PBMCs.

The CDR3 runs to 15 residues. The V end was cut by 2 bases, the J end by 2 bases, with 10 bases between. Germline V CDR1 and CDR2: SGHTA, FQGTGA. Authors' analysis steps: Reference gene primers were amplified, and this amplification served to estimate nucleated cell counts. Some clones are missing from TCRdb's copy, which holds only in-frame ones; the method was immunoSEQ multiplex PCR. V, J and clone size are those of that table, while D and trimming were read from the DNA. The sample has 150,000 to 200,000 clones, approximately 88% seen once; the top ten hold more than 7%. This receptor was identified in an elderly woman with active or convalescent COVID-19. The V call is TRBV7-3, the J call TRBJ2-1; no clear D. The source material was peripheral blood. CDR3 nucleotide sequence: TGTGCCAGCAGCTTATACGGCGGAACCTACAATGAGCAGTTCTTC. Residues: CASSLYGGTYNEQFF.